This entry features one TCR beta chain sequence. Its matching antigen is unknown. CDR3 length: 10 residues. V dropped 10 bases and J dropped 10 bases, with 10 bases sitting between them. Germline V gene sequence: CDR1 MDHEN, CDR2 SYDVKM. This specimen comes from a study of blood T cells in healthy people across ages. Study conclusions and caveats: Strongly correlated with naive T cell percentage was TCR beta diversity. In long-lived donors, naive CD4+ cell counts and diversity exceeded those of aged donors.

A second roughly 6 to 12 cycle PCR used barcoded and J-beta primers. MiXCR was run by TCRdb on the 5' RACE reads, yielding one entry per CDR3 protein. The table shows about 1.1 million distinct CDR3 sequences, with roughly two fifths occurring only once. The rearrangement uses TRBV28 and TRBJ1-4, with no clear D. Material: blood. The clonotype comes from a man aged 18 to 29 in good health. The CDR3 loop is CATSNVKLFF. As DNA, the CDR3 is TGTGCCACCTCAAACGTAAAACTGTTTTTT.